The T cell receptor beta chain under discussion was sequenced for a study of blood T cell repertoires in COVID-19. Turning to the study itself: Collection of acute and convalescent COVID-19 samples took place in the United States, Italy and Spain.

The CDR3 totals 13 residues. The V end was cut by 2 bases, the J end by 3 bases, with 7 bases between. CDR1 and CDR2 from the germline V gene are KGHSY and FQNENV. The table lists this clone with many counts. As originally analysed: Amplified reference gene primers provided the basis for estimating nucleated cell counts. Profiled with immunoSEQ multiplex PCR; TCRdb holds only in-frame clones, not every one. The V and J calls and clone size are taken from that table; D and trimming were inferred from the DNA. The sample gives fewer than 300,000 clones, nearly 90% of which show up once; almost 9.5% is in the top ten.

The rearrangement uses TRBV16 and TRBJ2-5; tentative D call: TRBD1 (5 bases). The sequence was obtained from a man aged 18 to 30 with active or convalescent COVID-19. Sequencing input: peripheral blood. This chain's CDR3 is CASSQRQKETQYF. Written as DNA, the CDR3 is TGTGCCAGCAGCCAAAGACAGAAAGAGACCCAGTACTTC.